This section outlines one T cell receptor beta chain sequence together with its context. After extraction with the RNeasy kit, about 0.5 to 1 ug of the RNA was reverse transcribed using random hexamers. One entry per CDR3 protein, called by TCRdb with MiXCR from the immunoSEQ multiplex PCR reads. The data show 150,000 to 200,000 distinct CDR3 sequences, 92% seen once. CD8+ and CD4+ blood T cells underwent TCR beta sequencing. This record belongs to a study of CD8 T cells in Susac syndrome. The V gene's germline CDR1 is DFQATT and CDR2 SNEGSKA (reference sequence). The CDR3 runs to 15 residues. The V end was cut by 0 bases, the J end by 5 bases, with 14 bases between.

What was sequenced was CD4+ T cells from PBMCs. The rearrangement links TRBV20-1 to TRBJ1-5, with a weak D call TRBD1 (5 bases). The receptor's source is a human donor in good health. Written as DNA, the CDR3 is TGCAGTGCTAGAGAACCCACGGAGGGACATCAGCCCCAGCATTTT. Amino acids: CSAREPTEGHQPQHF.